The 25 T cell receptor beta chains listed next were all sequenced from one sample in a study of early T cells in non-severe SARS-CoV-2 infection. TCRdb analysed the 5' RACE reads with MiXCR anew, one entry per CDR3 protein. Here the sample spans roughly 99,000 distinct CDR3 sequences, approximately 12% being singletons. Sequencing was carried out using whole blood. The origin of the receptors is an adult who was a healthcare worker with PCR-confirmed SARS-CoV-2 infection or an uninfected control (not recorded which).

The sample holds many counts of this clonotype. The chain is built from TRBV28 and TRBJ2-5, with D possibly being TRBD2 (5 bases). The CDR3 extends over 13 amino acids. Trimming left V 7 bases short and J 0 bases short, with 9 bases between. CDR1 and CDR2 (germline): MDHEN, SYDVKM. The CDR3 region has the DNA TGTGCCAGCACCACTAGGAACCAAGAGACCCAGTACTTC. Its translation is CASTTRNQETQYF. Full variable domain (remainder filled in from reference TRBV28 and TRBJ2-5): DVKVTQSSRYLVKRTGEKVFLECVQDMDHENMFWYRQDPGLGLRLIYFSYDVKMKEKGDIPEGYSVSREKKERFSLILESASTNQTSMYLCASTTRNQETQYFGPGTRLLVL.

This clonotype appeared many times. The chain uses TRBV6-6 and TRBJ2-7; TRBD1 aligns across 8 bases. Unmatched junction bases numbered 15, after V lost 8 bases and J lost 6 bases. This CDR3 spans 15 amino acids. The germline CDR1 and CDR2 sequences are MNHNY and SVGAGI (reference sequence). The CDR3 loop is CASGSTGTGSTEQYF. CDR3 nucleotides: TGTGCCAGCGGGTCAACAGGGACAGGATCCACCGAGCAGTACTTC.

This clonotype showed up just a few times. This chain connects TRBV14 to TRBJ2-1, with D unresolved. Per the germline V gene, CDR1 is SGHDN and CDR2 is FVKESK. The CDR3 consists of 13 residues. The germline V and J ends were trimmed by 6 bases and 7 bases, with 13 bases remaining between them. The CDR3 DNA reads TGTGCCAGCAGTCACACAGCTAAGAATGAGCAGTTCTTC. Protein sequence: CASSHTAKNEQFF.

The chain uses TRBV9 and TRBJ2-1, with D hard to call. Per germline, CDR1 SGDLS and CDR2 YYNGEE. The CDR3 extends over 12 amino acids. Trimming took 0 bases from V and 9 from J, leaving 7 bases between them. DNA of the CDR3: TGTGCCAGCAGCGTAGGGTTTGGTGAGCAGTTCTTC. It codes for CASSVGFGEQFF. The full variable domain, in which reference TRBV9 and TRBJ2-1 provide the parts outside the CDR3, is DSGVTQTPKHLITATGQRVTLRCSPRSGDLSVYWYQQSLDQGLQFLIQYYNGEERAKGNILERFSAQQFPDLHSELNLSSLELGDSALYFCASSVGFGEQFFGPGTRLTVL.

This clonotype has a count of ten or more. CDR3 coding DNA: TGCGCCAGCAGCTTGGGCAAGGGTCTAGCGGTGTTCTTC. This gives the protein CASSLGKGLAVFF. This chain joins TRBV5-1 and TRBJ2-1; 7 bases map to TRBD2. Unmatched junction bases numbered 9, after V lost 0 bases and J lost 15 bases. Germline assignment: CDR1 SGHRS and CDR2 YFSETQ. The CDR3 runs 13 residues.

About this clonotype: With a much larger clone just one base away, this may be a read error. This chain uses TRBV25-1 with TRBJ1-4; D not resolved. This CDR3 comprises 14 residues. Germline values: CDR1 MGHDK, CDR2 SYGVNS. The CDR3 loop reads CASSGIYSYEKPFF. The CDR3 bases are TGTGCCAGCAGTGGGATATACTCGTATGAAAAACCGTTTTTT.

This clonotype was seen a few times. The chain recombines TRBV20-1 with TRBJ1-1; no clear D. CDR1 and CDR2 from the germline V gene are DFQATT and SNEGSKA (reference sequence). V was trimmed by 0 bases and J by 5 bases, leaving 16 bases between them. This CDR3 region has 15 residues. CDR3 DNA: TGCAGTGCTAGAGATAGTACAATCGGGCTGACTGAAGCTTTCTTT. It codes for CSARDSTIGLTEAFF.

This clonotype has at least ten counts. The chain is built from TRBV28 and TRBJ2-7; TRBD2 aligns across 9 bases. The CDR3 has 14 residues. Germline CDR1 MDHEN, CDR2 SYDVKM. V trimming: 6 bases; J trimming: 3 bases; junction bases outside the gene matches: 6. The CDR3 DNA sequence: TGTGCCAGCAGCCCTAGCGGGAATTACTACGAGCAGTACTTC. Translating it yields CASSPSGNYYEQYF.

This clonotype was detected many times. The V call is TRBV4-1, the J call TRBJ2-7; 10 nucleotides match TRBD2. The V and J ends lost 4 bases and 6 bases, in that order; junction bases with no gene match: 3. CDR3 size: 13 residues. Germline lookup yields CDR1 MGHRA and CDR2 YSYEKL. This CDR3 is CASSLGLAAEQYF. CDR3 DNA: TGCGCCAGCAGCCTCGGACTAGCGGCCGAGCAGTACTTC.

Many counts were recorded for this clonotype. This sequence joins TRBV19 and TRBJ2-5; D is possibly TRBD2 (5 bases). Germline CDR1 reads LNHDA; CDR2 reads SQIVND (reference sequence). Trimming removed 5 bases at V and 2 bases at J, with 12 bases between. CDR3 size: 14 residues. The CDR3 DNA is TGTGCCAGTAGTTCCAGCGGAGAGCAAGAGACCCAGTACTTC. It specifies CASSSSGEQETQYF.

This clonotype has more than one count but fewer than ten. The chain carries TRBV7-8 and TRBJ2-1; D is possibly TRBD2 (6 bases). The CDR3 runs to 15 residues. Trimming took off 5 bases at V and 10 bases at J, with 21 bases between the two ends. Germline lookup yields CDR1 SGHVS and CDR2 FQNEAQ. For the CDR3, the DNA is TGTGCCAGCAGCCTCCAGAGAGCGGGCCTGAAGGAGCAGTTCTTC. Amino acid sequence: CASSLQRAGLKEQFF.

In this sample, this clonotype turned up a few times. This rearrangement joins TRBV7-9 to TRBJ2-7; D might be TRBD2 (7 bases). The CDR3 totals 16 residues. With 5 bases removed from V and 2 bases from J, the gap between germline ends came to 19 bases. Germline V CDR1 and CDR2: SEHNR, FQNEAQ (reference sequence). CDR3 amino acids: CASSRGDGGTTYEQYF. The DNA of the CDR3 is TGTGCCAGCAGCCGGGGGGACGGCGGGACAACCTACGAGCAGTACTTC.

This clonotype was seen ten or more times. The rearrangement joins TRBV7-9 to TRBJ1-1; D is perhaps TRBD1 (5 bases). The V end lost 2 bases, the J end lost 0 bases, and 10 bases lay between the germline ends. In germline, CDR1 is SEHNR, CDR2 FQNEAQ (reference sequence). The CDR3 has 15 residues. The CDR3: CASSLWGKVNTEAFF. The CDR3 nucleotides are TGTGCCAGCAGCTTATGGGGGAAGGTGAACACTGAAGCTTTCTTT.

A few counts support this clonotype. The chain recombines TRBV6-5 with TRBJ2-5, with D possibly called TRBD1 or TRBD2 (5 bases each). CDR3 length: 16 amino acids. Germline-derived CDR1 and CDR2 are MNHEY and SVGAGI. V was clipped by 2 bases and J by 2 bases, with 15 bases between them. The CDR3 nucleotides read TGTGCCAGCAGTTACGGGGCGGGTGCAGAACAAGAGACCCAGTACTTC. It codes for CASSYGAGAEQETQYF.

This clonotype showed up many times. J is TRBJ2-7 and V is TRBV14; possibly TRBD2 for D (6 bases). Deletions cut 1 base from V and 6 bases from J, with 13 bases between. This CDR3 spans 14 amino acids. The germline CDR1 and CDR2 sequences are SGHDN and FVKESK. CDR3: CASSQASPSVEQYF. CDR3 sequence (DNA): TGTGCCAGCAGCCAAGCTTCCCCTAGCGTCGAGCAGTACTTC.

The J gene is TRBJ2-3, the V gene TRBV23-1, with 7 bases fitting TRBD2. TRBV23-1 is marked as an open reading frame, function uncertain. The CDR3 runs 18 residues. J was trimmed by 5 bases and V by 0 bases; bases with no gene match: 14. CDR3 sequence (DNA): TGCGCCAGCAGTCAATCACTCCCCCGGACTAGTCGGGTAGATACGCAGTATTTT. This encodes CASSQSLPRTSRVDTQYF.

This clonotype occurred many times. The rearrangement links TRBV3-1 to TRBJ2-7; D is possibly TRBD2 (5 bases). This CDR3 comprises 14 residues. Germline V CDR1 and CDR2: LGHDT, YNNKEL (reference sequence). With 4 bases removed from V and 5 bases from J, the gap between germline ends came to 15 bases. The CDR3 sequence is CASSPRGSPHEQYF. CDR3 sequence (DNA): TGTGCCAGCAGCCCTCGGGGTAGTCCCCACGAGCAGTACTTC.

Many counts were recorded for this clonotype. The V call is TRBV6-5, the J call TRBJ1-2; perhaps TRBD1 as D (6 bases). Germline-derived CDR1 and CDR2 are MNHEY and SVGAGI. The CDR3 runs to 14 residues. V was cut by 1 base and J by 8 bases, with 14 bases left in between. The CDR3: CASSYLTGAGGYTF. CDR3 nucleotides: TGTGCCAGCAGTTACTTGACAGGCGCTGGCGGCTACACCTTC.

V gene TRBV20-1 combines with J gene TRBJ1-5; no clear D gene. Trimming removed 3 bases from V and 6 bases from J, with 9 bases in between. This CDR3 is built from 12 residues. CDR1 is DFQATT and CDR2 is SNEGSKA in the germline V gene (reference sequence). CDR3 amino acids: CSASPDVQPQHF. CDR3 DNA: TGCAGTGCTAGCCCTGACGTTCAGCCCCAGCATTTT.

J is TRBJ2-5 and V is TRBV4-3, with D perhaps given as TRBD1 or TRBD2 (5 bases each). Germline assignment: CDR1 LGHNA and CDR2 YSLEER. The V end was cut by 0 bases, the J end by 0 bases, with 23 bases between. This CDR3 has 20 amino acids. CDR3 in amino acids: CASSQEFGPLNTGHQETQYF. In DNA, the CDR3 is TGCGCCAGCAGCCAAGAGTTTGGGCCCCTGAACACGGGACACCAAGAGACCCAGTACTTC.

This clonotype has at least ten counts. An end of the junction does not agree with germline; a read error may underlie this. The V and J genes are TRBV5-5 and TRBJ2-7, with 9 bases identical to TRBD1. CDR1 and CDR2 (germline): SGHKS, YYEKEE (reference sequence). CDR3 length: 14 amino acids. The CDR3 reads CASSLWTGERVWDF. DNA of the CDR3: TGTGCCAGCAGCCTGTGGACAGGGGAGCGGGTTTGGGACTTC.

This clonotype was detected ten times or more. This chain links TRBV7-2 with TRBJ2-1; TRBD2 aligns across 10 bases. The length of the CDR3 is 14 residues. The germline CDR1 and CDR2 sequences are SGHTA and FQGNSA. The trim removed 6 bases at V and 7 bases at J, leaving 6 bases unmatched. In nucleotides, the CDR3 is TGTGCCAGCAGAAGAGCGGGAGGGGGGAATGAGCAGTTCTTC. Translating gives CASRRAGGGNEQFF. Drawing the rest from reference TRBV7-2 and TRBJ2-1, the complete variable domain is GAGVSQSPSNKVTEKGKDVELRCDPISGHTALYWYRQSLGQGLEFLIYFQGNSAPDKSGLPSDRFSAERTGGSVSTLTIQRTQQEDSAVYLCASRRAGGGNEQFFGPGTRLTVL.

At least ten counts were recorded for this clonotype. The chain links TRBV7-9 to TRBJ1-3; a weak D match, TRBD1 (6 bases). The length of the CDR3 is 14 residues. The germline gives CDR1 SEHNR, CDR2 FQNEAQ (reference sequence). Trimming took 5 bases from V and 2 from J, leaving 10 bases between them. The CDR3 region is CASSLQGPGNTIYF. The CDR3 DNA follows: TGTGCCAGCAGCCTACAGGGTCCTGGAAACACCATATATTTT.

This clonotype was detected only a few times. This rearrangement joins TRBV3-1 to TRBJ2-4; tentative D call: TRBD1 (6 bases). This CDR3 spans 14 amino acids. CDR1 and CDR2 from the germline V gene are LGHDT and YNNKEL (reference sequence). Trimming took 3 bases from V and 0 from J, leaving 6 bases between them. This CDR3 is CASSQTGAKNIQYF. The CDR3 bases are TGTGCCAGCAGCCAGACAGGAGCCAAAAACATTCAGTACTTC.

This clonotype was counted a few times. The chain links TRBV12-3 or TRBV12-4 to TRBJ1-1; D may be TRBD1 (5 bases). This CDR3 is 13 amino acids long. Between the trimmed V and J ends, which lost 3 bases and 7 bases, there was a span of 12 bases. CDR3 region: CASSFVRGFEAFF. The CDR3 nucleotides read TGTGCCAGCAGTTTCGTAAGGGGTTTTGAAGCTTTCTTT.